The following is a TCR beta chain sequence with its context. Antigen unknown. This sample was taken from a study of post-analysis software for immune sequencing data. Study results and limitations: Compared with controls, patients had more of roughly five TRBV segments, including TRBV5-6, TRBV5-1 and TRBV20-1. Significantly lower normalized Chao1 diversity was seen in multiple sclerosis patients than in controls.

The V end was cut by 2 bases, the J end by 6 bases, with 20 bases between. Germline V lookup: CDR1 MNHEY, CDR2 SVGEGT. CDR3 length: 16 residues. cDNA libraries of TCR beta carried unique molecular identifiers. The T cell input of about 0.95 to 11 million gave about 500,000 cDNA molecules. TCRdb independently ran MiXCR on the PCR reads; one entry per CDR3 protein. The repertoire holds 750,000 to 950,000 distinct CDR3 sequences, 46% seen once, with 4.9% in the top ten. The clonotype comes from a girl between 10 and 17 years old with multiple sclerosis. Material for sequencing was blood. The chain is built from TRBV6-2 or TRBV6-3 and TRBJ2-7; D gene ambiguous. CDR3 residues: CASSYLSTRTASEQYF. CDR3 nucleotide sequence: TGTGCCAGCAGTTACCTCTCGACTCGCACGGCCTCCGAGCAGTACTTC.